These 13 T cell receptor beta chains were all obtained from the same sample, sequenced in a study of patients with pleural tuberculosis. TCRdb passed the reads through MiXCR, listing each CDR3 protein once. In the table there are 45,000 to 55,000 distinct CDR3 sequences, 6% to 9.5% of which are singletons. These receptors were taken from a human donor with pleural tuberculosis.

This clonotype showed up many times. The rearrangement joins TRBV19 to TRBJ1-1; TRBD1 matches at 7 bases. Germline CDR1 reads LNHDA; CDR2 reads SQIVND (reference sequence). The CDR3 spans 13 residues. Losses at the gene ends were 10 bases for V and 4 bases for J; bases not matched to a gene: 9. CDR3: CATRQGQVTEAFF. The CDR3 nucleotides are TGTGCCACTAGACAGGGTCAAGTCACTGAAGCTTTCTTT.

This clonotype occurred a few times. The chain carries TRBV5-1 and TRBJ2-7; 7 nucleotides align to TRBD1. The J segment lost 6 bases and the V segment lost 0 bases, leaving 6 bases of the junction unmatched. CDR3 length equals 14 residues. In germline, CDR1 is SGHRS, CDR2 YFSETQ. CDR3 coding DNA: TGCGCCAGCAGCTTGGCCCCGACAGGGACCGAGCAGTACTTC. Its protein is CASSLAPTGTEQYF.

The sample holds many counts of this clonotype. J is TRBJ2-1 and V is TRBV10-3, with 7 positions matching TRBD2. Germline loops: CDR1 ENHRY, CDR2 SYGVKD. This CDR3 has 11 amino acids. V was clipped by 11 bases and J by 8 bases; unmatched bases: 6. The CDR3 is CAARGGYEQFF. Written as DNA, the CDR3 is TGTGCCGCTCGCGGGGGATATGAGCAGTTCTTC.

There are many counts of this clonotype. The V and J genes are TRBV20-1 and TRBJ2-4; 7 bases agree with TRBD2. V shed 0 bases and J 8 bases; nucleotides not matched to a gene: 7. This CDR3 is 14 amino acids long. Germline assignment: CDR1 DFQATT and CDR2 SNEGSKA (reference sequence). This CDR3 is CSARDAVGGDIQYF. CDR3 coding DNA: TGCAGTGCTAGAGATGCGGTGGGGGGGGACATTCAGTACTTC.

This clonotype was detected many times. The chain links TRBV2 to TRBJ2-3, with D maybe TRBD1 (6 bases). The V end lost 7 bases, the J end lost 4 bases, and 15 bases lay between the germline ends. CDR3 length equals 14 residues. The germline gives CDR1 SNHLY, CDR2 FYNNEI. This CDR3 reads CASTEGVFADTQYF. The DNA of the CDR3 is TGTGCCAGCACCGAGGGGGTTTTCGCAGATACGCAGTATTTT.

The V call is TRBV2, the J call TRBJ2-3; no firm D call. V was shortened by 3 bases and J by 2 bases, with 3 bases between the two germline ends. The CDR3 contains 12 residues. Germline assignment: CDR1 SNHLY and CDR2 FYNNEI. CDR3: CASSDDTDTQYF. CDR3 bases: TGTGCCAGCAGTGATGACACAGATACGCAGTATTTT.

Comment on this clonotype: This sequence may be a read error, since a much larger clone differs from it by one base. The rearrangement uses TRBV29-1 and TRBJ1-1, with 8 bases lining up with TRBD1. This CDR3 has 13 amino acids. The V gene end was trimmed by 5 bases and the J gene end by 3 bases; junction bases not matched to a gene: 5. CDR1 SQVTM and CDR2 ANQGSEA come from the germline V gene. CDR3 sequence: CSVNETGDTEAFF. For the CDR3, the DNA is TGCAGCGTTAACGAGACAGGGGACACTGAAGCTTTCTTT.

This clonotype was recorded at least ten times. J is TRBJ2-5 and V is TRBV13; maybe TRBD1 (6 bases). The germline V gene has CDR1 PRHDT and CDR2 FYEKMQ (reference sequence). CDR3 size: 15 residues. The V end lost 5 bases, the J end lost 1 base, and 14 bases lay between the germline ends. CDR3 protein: CASSTIGGPQETQYF. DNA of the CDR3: TGTGCCAGCAGCACGATAGGGGGACCCCAAGAGACCCAGTACTTC.

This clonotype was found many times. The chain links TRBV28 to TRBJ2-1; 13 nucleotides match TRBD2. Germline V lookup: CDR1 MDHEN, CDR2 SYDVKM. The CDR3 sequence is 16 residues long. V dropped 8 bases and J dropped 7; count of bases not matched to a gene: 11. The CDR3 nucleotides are TGTGCCAGCTTTGGCCGGGGACTAGCGGGAAGGAATGAGCAGTTCTTC. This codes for CASFGRGLAGRNEQFF.

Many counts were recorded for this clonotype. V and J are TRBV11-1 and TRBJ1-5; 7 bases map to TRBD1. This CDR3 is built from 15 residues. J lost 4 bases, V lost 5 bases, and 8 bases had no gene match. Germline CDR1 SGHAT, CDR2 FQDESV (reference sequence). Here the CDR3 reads CASSAHGTENQPQHF. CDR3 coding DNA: TGTGCCAGCAGCGCGCACGGGACAGAAAATCAGCCCCAGCATTTT.

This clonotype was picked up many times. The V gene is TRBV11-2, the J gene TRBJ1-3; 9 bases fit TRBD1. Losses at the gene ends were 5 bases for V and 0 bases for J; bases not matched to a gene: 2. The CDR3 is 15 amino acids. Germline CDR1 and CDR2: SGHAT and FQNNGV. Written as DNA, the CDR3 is TGTGCCAGCAGCCGGGACAGGGACTCTGGAAACACCATATATTTT. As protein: CASSRDRDSGNTIYF.

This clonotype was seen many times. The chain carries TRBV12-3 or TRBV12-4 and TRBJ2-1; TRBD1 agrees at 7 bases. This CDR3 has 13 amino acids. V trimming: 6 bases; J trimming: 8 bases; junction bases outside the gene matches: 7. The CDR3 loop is CASRPNRGDEQFF. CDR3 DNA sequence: TGTGCCAGCAGACCCAACAGGGGCGATGAGCAGTTCTTC.

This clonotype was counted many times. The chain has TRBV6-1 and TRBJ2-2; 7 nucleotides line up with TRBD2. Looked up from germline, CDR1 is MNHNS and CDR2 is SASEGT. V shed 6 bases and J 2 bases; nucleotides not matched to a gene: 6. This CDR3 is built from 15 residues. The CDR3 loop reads CASRATSTNTGELFF. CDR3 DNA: TGTGCCAGCAGGGCGACTAGCACCAACACCGGGGAGCTGTTTTTT.